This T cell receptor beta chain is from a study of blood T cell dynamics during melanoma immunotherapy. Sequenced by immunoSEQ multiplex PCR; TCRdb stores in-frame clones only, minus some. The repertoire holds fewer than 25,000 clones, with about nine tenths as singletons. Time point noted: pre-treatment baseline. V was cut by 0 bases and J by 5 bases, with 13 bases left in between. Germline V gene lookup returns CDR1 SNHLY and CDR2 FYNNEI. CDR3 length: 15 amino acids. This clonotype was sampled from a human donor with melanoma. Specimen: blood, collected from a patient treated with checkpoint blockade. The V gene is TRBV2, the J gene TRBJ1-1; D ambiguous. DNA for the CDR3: TGTGCCAGCAGTGAAGCGCTTGGGAGCCGTACTGAAGCTTTCTTT. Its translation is CASSEALGSRTEAFF.